These T cell receptor beta chains were read from a single sample in a study of T cell responses to AZD1222 COVID-19 vaccine. Clones were sequenced by immunoSEQ multiplex PCR, and TCRdb holds only the in-frame ones, with some missing. The sample has about 130,000 clones, around 90% seen once. Source: peripheral blood, taken on day 0 of AZD1222 vaccination. The origin of the receptors is an adult in good health. CDR3s include the opening cysteine and the closing phenylalanine or tryptophan. D genes are given only for firm matches. Not all rows give a size; the values are once, few, many and, for expanded clones, a class.

-	-	TRBV6-5	TRBJ1-2	TGTGCCAGCAGGGCAGGGGATCGGGGCTACACCTTC	CASRAGDRGYTF
-	-	TRBV6-5	TRBJ2-7	TGTGCCAGCAGGGGGGGCCGATGGGCCGAGCAGTACTTC	CASRGGRWAEQYF
TRBD2	-	TRBV30	TRBJ2-5	TGTGCCTGGAGTGTAGCGGGGGCCGCCCCTCAGGAGACCCAGTACTTC	CAWSVAGAAPQETQYF
-	-	TRBV2	TRBJ2-7	TGTGCCAGCATGGCCCCACGTCATGCCCCCGTCTACGAGCAGTACTTC	CASMAPRHAPVYEQYF
-	-	TRBV28	TRBJ1-5	TGTGCCAGCAGTGGGGGACTTCAGCCCCAGCATTTT	CASSGGLQPQHF
-	-	TRBV24-1	TRBJ1-5	TGTGCCACCAGTGGGGGGGTTGGGCCCCAGCATTTT	CATSGGVGPQHF
-	-	TRBV2	TRBJ1-3	TGTGCCAGGGGGAGTGGAAACACCATATATTTT	CARGSGNTIYF
-	-	TRBV18	TRBJ1-5	TGTGCCAGCTCACCCGAAATACAGGGAAAGAGGAATCAGCCCCAGCATTTT	CASSPEIQGKRNQPQHF
-	-	TRBV7-3	TRBJ2-1	TGTGCCAGCAGCTTAAGGTCTAGGGCTAATGAGCAGTTCTTC	CASSLRSRANEQFF
-	-	TRBV6-6	TRBJ1-3	TGTGCCAGCAGTTACTCGGACACCTCTGGAAACACCATATATTTT	CASSYSDTSGNTIYF
TRBD2	-	TRBV28	TRBJ2-7	TGTGCCAGCAGTCTGACGACTAGCGGGAGCACTCGCGAGCAGTACTTC	CASSLTTSGSTREQYF
TRBD2	-	TRBV3-1/TRBV3-2	TRBJ2-5	TGTGCCAGCAGCCACTTAGGGCGGGGGCAAGAGACCCAGTACTTC	CASSHLGRGQETQYF
TRBD2	-	TRBV30	TRBJ2-3	TGTGCCTGGACCCCTAGCGGATACACAGATACGCAGTATTTT	CAWTPSGYTDTQYF
TRBD1	-	TRBV5-4	TRBJ2-7	TGTGCCAGCAGCCGGACAGGGAGCTCGGTATACGAGCAGTACTTC	CASSRTGSSVYEQYF
-	once	TRBV4-1	TRBJ2-3	TGCGCCAGCAGCCAAGATGGCGGGGGCACAGATACGCAGTATTTT	CASSQDGGGTDTQYF
-	-	TRBV9	TRBJ1-1	TGTGCCAGCAGCGTAGAGGGGAGAGGTGAAGCTTTCTTT	CASSVEGRGEAFF
-	-	TRBV19	TRBJ1-4	TGTGCCAGTAAGGCAGATGGCTCAACTAATGAAAAACTGTTTTTT	CASKADGSTNEKLFF
-	-	TRBV19	TRBJ2-2	TGTGCCAGTAGGGACCAGAACACCGGGGAGCTGTTTTTT	CASRDQNTGELFF
-	-	TRBV5-1	TRBJ1-1	TGCGCCAGCAGCTTAGCCGGGACGATGGCTGAAGCTTTCTTT	CASSLAGTMAEAFF
TRBD1	-	TRBV28	TRBJ1-2	TGTGCCAGCAGTCCTCCGGGACAGGGGAGTTATGGCTACACCTTC	CASSPPGQGSYGYTF
-	-	TRBV19	TRBJ2-6	TGTGCCAGTAGAAGGGTGGCAGAGTTGGTCCTGACTTTC	CASRRVAELVLTF
-	once	TRBV7-2	TRBJ2-7	TGTGCCAGCAGCTCGGGACTCCAGGCCTACGAGCAGTACTTC	CASSSGLQAYEQYF
TRBD1	-	TRBV12-3/TRBV12-4	TRBJ1-2	TGTGCCAGCTTAAGGGGGCTAGGAGGCTACACCTTC	CASLRGLGGYTF
-	-	TRBV6-1	TRBJ2-7	TGTGCCAGCAGTGAAACGTGGGCCTACGAGCAGTACTTC	CASSETWAYEQYF
TRBD1	-	TRBV24-1	TRBJ1-4	TGTGCCACCAGTGAAGGGACAGGGCCCCGAGAAAAACTGTTTTTT	CATSEGTGPREKLFF
-	once	TRBV30	TRBJ2-1	TGTGCCTGGACGATCTGGGGTAATGAGCAGTTCTTC	CAWTIWGNEQFF
-	-	TRBV14	TRBJ1-2	TGTGCCAGCAGCTTGGGGTTGAACTATGGCTACACCTTC	CASSLGLNYGYTF
TRBD2	-	TRBV2	TRBJ2-1	TGTGCCAGCAGTGACGAAGCGGGGGGCCGGGGTGAGCAGTTCTTC	CASSDEAGGRGEQFF
-	-	TRBV27	TRBJ2-3	TGTGCCAGCAGCCCAACGACAGATACGCAGTATTTT	CASSPTTDTQYF
TRBD1	-	TRBV19	TRBJ1-5	TGTGCCAGTAGTGACGACAGGGTTCAGCCCCAGCATTTT	CASSDDRVQPQHF
-	-	TRBV15	TRBJ1-2	TGTGCCACCAGCAGAGATGGGCAGAGTGAAAACTATGGCTACACCTTC	CATSRDGQSENYGYTF
-	-	TRBV7-8	TRBJ1-1	TGTGCCAGCAGCCTGGGATGGATCACTGAAGCTTTCTTT	CASSLGWITEAFF
-	-	TRBV27	TRBJ1-5	TGTGCCAGCAGTTTATATCCCCCGCGAGGGTTCAATCAGCCCCAGCATTTT	CASSLYPPRGFNQPQHF
TRBD1	-	TRBV6-1	TRBJ1-2	TGTGCCAGCAGTGAGACAGGGGTCGGCTACACCTTC	CASSETGVGYTF
-	-	TRBV5-4	TRBJ2-7	TGTGCCAGCAGTCCCCGGACTGGAAACCCCTACGAGCAGTACTTC	CASSPRTGNPYEQYF
-	-	TRBV5-1	TRBJ2-1	TGCGCCAGCAGCTTGGATCCACCGTCAGAGGGGTACAATGAGCAGTTCTTC	CASSLDPPSEGYNEQFF
-	-	TRBV4-1	TRBJ2-1	TGCGCCAGCAGCCAAGGGGGGAGGCCGGAGCAGTTCTTC	CASSQGGRPEQFF
-	-	TRBV27	TRBJ2-3	TGTGCCAGCAGTTTTGCAGGGAGCACAGATACGCAGTATTTT	CASSFAGSTDTQYF
-	-	TRBV28	TRBJ1-2	TGTGCCAGCAGAGCTTACAGAAGCTCCAGGGCAACCTTC	CASRAYRSSRATF
-	-	TRBV5-1	TRBJ1-6	TGCGCCAGCAGCTTGTCAGGGATAGTGGATAATTCACCCCTCCACTTT	CASSLSGIVDNSPLHF
TRBD1	-	TRBV6-5	TRBJ1-1	TGTGCCAGCAGCGAGACAGGGATGAACACTGAAGCTTTCTTT	CASSETGMNTEAFF
-	-	TRBV7-3	TRBJ1-3	TGTGCCAGCAGCTTATCGGGGAACGGGGGAAACACCATATATTTT	CASSLSGNGGNTIYF
-	-	TRBV3-1/TRBV3-2	TRBJ2-7	TGTGCCAGCAGCCCGACAGGCTACGAGCAGTACTTC	CASSPTGYEQYF
TRBD1	-	TRBV4-1	TRBJ1-2	TGCGCCAGCAGCCAACAGGTCGGGACAGGGGATAGGAACTATGGCTACACCTTC	CASSQQVGTGDRNYGYTF
-	few	TRBV28	TRBJ1-5	TGTGCCAGCAGTCTCCGGCGGTTGGGAGTACGTCAGCCCCAGCATTTT	CASSLRRLGVRQPQHF
-	-	TRBV6-5	TRBJ2-1	TGTGCCAGCAGTTACTCGATGGGTGGGGCCTACAATGAGCAGTTCTTC	CASSYSMGGAYNEQFF
-	-	TRBV29-1	TRBJ2-5	TGCAGCGTTGAGCCAGCCCAAGAGACCCAGTACTTC	CSVEPAQETQYF
-	-	TRBV28	TRBJ1-1	TGTGCCAGCAGTTTACGTTCGCGACGGTCGAACACTGAAGCTTTCTTT	CASSLRSRRSNTEAFF
TRBD1	-	TRBV5-1	TRBJ1-4	TGCGCCAGCAGCCGAGACAGGGAGGGTGAAAAACTGTTTTTT	CASSRDREGEKLFF
TRBD1	-	TRBV27	TRBJ1-1	TGTGCCAGCAGTCGGACAGGCCTCAGGGACACTGAAGCTTTCTTT	CASSRTGLRDTEAFF
-	-	TRBV4-1	TRBJ1-1	TGCGCCAGCAGCCAAGAGGGCGGGGGGCTGACTGAAGCTTTCTTT	CASSQEGGGLTEAFF
-	-	TRBV7-3	TRBJ2-5	TGTGCCAGCAGCCGGGGGACTCGGGAGACCCAGTACTTC	CASSRGTRETQYF
-	once	TRBV5-1	TRBJ1-2	TGCGCCAGCAGCGCCACCGGGACGACTTACTATGGCTACACCTTC	CASSATGTTYYGYTF
-	-	TRBV30	TRBJ2-5	TGTGCCTGGAGTAGGGACACGCGAGAGACCCAGTACTTC	CAWSRDTRETQYF
TRBD1	-	TRBV6-5	TRBJ1-6	TGTGCCATCCAACCCGGGACAGCTAATTCACCCCTCCACTTT	CAIQPGTANSPLHF